This T cell receptor (beta chain) was sequenced in a study of shared clonotypes between healthy human individuals. Study results and limitations: Tissue TCR repertoires likely differ from these blood-only repertoires.

The germline V gene has CDR1 MDHEN and CDR2 SYDVKM. V lost 6 bases and J 3 bases, leaving 15 bases between the germline ends. The CDR3 has 14 amino acids. Comments on this clone: Its antigen is as yet unknown.

Profiling relied on immunoSEQ multiplex PCR, and the TCRdb table lists in-frame clones only, not all of them. Of about 1.5 million clones in the sample, about 98% were seen once. The V call is TRBV28, the J call TRBJ2-7; D could derive from TRBD1 or TRBD2 (5 bases each). The receptor's source is a man aged 30 to 45 in good health. The sample was naive CD4+ T cells sorted from blood. The subset: CD45RA+ positively selected. This CDR3 is CASRPPGTFYEQYF. The DNA for the CDR3 is TGTGCCAGCAGGCCGCCAGGGACCTTCTACGAGCAGTACTTC.